This is a list of T cell receptor beta chains from one sample in a study of blood T cell repertoires in COVID-19. Assay: immunoSEQ multiplex PCR; the TCRdb copy retains only in-frame clones and omits some. The sample includes roughly 290,000 clones, roughly 80% of them seen just once. Input material: peripheral blood. Receptors originate from a woman in her forties or fifties with active or convalescent COVID-19. Each CDR3 is given with its conserved first and last residue. The D gene is left open where the match is weak. Rows give clone size only sometimes, using once, few, many, or a class for an expanded clone.

cdr3_aa: CASSPPQTGGGDYGYTF
cdr3_nt: TGTGCCAGCTCACCTCCACAGACAGGGGGCGGCGACTATGGCTACACCTTC
v_call: TRBV18
cdr3_length: 17
j_call: TRBJ1-2
clone_size: once
d_call: TRBD1

cdr3_aa: CATRRGGAVGEQYF
cdr3_nt: TGTGCCACCAGACGCGGGGGCGCAGTGGGCGAGCAGTACTTC
v_call: TRBV27
cdr3_length: 14
j_call: TRBJ2-7
clone_size: -
d_call: -

cdr3_aa: CASSFTTSGSYEQYF
cdr3_nt: TGTGCCAGCAGTTTCACGACTAGCGGGAGCTACGAGCAGTACTTC
v_call: TRBV27
cdr3_length: 15
j_call: TRBJ2-7
clone_size: -
d_call: TRBD2

cdr3_aa: CASSRDRGTEAFF
cdr3_nt: TGTGCCAGCAGTCGGGACAGGGGAACTGAAGCTTTCTTT
v_call: TRBV6-4
cdr3_length: 13
j_call: TRBJ1-1
clone_size: once
d_call: TRBD1

cdr3_aa: CASSLLGQGVGNTEAFF
cdr3_nt: TGCGCCAGCAGCTTGTTGGGACAGGGAGTCGGGAACACTGAAGCTTTCTTT
v_call: TRBV5-1
cdr3_length: 17
j_call: TRBJ1-1
clone_size: few
d_call: TRBD1

cdr3_aa: CASSPTGGREFF
cdr3_nt: TGTGCCAGCAGCCCGACTGGAGGTAGGGAGTTCTTC
v_call: TRBV3-1/TRBV3-2
cdr3_length: 12
j_call: TRBJ2-1
clone_size: -
d_call: -

cdr3_aa: CASSPGQNSKGYF
cdr3_nt: TGTGCCAGCAGTCCGGGACAGAATTCAAAAGGGTACTTC
v_call: TRBV28
cdr3_length: 13
j_call: TRBJ2-7
clone_size: few
d_call: TRBD1

cdr3_aa: CASSLGGARADTQYF
cdr3_nt: TGTGCCAGCAGCTTGGGGGGCGCGAGAGCAGATACGCAGTATTTT
v_call: TRBV5-5
cdr3_length: 15
j_call: TRBJ2-3
clone_size: few
d_call: -

cdr3_aa: CASSSTRDLRRTDTQYF
cdr3_nt: TGCGCCAGCAGCTCAACCCGGGACTTAAGACGGACCGATACGCAGTATTTT
v_call: TRBV5-1
cdr3_length: 17
j_call: TRBJ2-3
clone_size: -
d_call: -

cdr3_aa: CASSRRTGSNEKLFF
cdr3_nt: TGTGCCAGCAGCCGGCGGACAGGGTCGAATGAAAAACTGTTTTTT
v_call: TRBV4-2
cdr3_length: 15
j_call: TRBJ1-4
clone_size: -
d_call: TRBD1

cdr3_aa: CASSLNRDWTQYF
cdr3_nt: TGTGCCAGCAGTCTCAACCGGGACTGGACGCAGTATTTT
v_call: TRBV27
cdr3_length: 13
j_call: TRBJ2-3
clone_size: -
d_call: -

cdr3_aa: CASSYDSGLRDEQFF
cdr3_nt: TGTGCCAGCAGTTACGATAGCGGGCTTCGGGATGAGCAGTTCTTC
v_call: TRBV6-5
cdr3_length: 15
j_call: TRBJ2-1
clone_size: once
d_call: TRBD2

cdr3_aa: CAISESIRGFMNEQFF
cdr3_nt: TGTGCCATCAGTGAGTCGATCCGGGGATTTATGAATGAGCAGTTCTTC
v_call: TRBV10-3
cdr3_length: 16
j_call: TRBJ2-1
clone_size: -
d_call: -

cdr3_aa: CASSESRGLNEQFF
cdr3_nt: TGCGCCAGCAGTGAGTCGAGAGGTCTCAATGAGCAGTTCTTC
v_call: TRBV10-2
cdr3_length: 14
j_call: TRBJ2-1
clone_size: once
d_call: -

cdr3_aa: CASSPGQGLGKLFF
cdr3_nt: TGTGCCAGCAGTCCGGGACAGGGGTTGGGAAAACTGTTTTTT
v_call: TRBV28
cdr3_length: 14
j_call: TRBJ1-4
clone_size: -
d_call: TRBD1

cdr3_aa: CASSSSSGSKRETQYF
cdr3_nt: TGTGCCAGCAGTTCATCTAGCGGGAGTAAGCGAGAGACCCAGTACTTC
v_call: TRBV6-2/TRBV6-3
cdr3_length: 16
j_call: TRBJ2-5
clone_size: -
d_call: TRBD2

cdr3_aa: CASSLAAGARAFF
cdr3_nt: TGTGCCAGCAGCTTAGCTGCAGGGGCTCGGGCTTTCTTT
v_call: TRBV5-6
cdr3_length: 13
j_call: TRBJ1-1
clone_size: -
d_call: -

cdr3_aa: CASSLARGGNTIYF
cdr3_nt: TGTGCCAGCAGCTTAGCCAGGGGTGGAAACACCATATATTTT
v_call: TRBV7-8
cdr3_length: 14
j_call: TRBJ1-3
clone_size: -
d_call: -

cdr3_aa: CASSPDRVNEQFF
cdr3_nt: TGTGCCAGCTCCCCGGACAGGGTCAATGAGCAGTTCTTC
v_call: TRBV18
cdr3_length: 13
j_call: TRBJ2-1
clone_size: once
d_call: TRBD1

cdr3_aa: CASSRLEGAQYF
cdr3_nt: TGCGCCAGCAGCCGCTTAGAGGGGGCGCAGTATTTT
v_call: TRBV4-1
cdr3_length: 12
j_call: TRBJ2-3
clone_size: -
d_call: -

cdr3_aa: CASTPRTGGTPGELFF
cdr3_nt: TGTGCCAGTACCCCGCGGACAGGGGGGACGCCCGGGGAGCTGTTTTTT
v_call: TRBV19
cdr3_length: 16
j_call: TRBJ2-2
clone_size: -
d_call: TRBD1

cdr3_aa: CASLDRHSGNTIYF
cdr3_nt: TGTGCCAGCCTGGACAGACACTCTGGAAACACCATATATTTT
v_call: TRBV6-5
cdr3_length: 14
j_call: TRBJ1-3
clone_size: -
d_call: -

cdr3_aa: CASSGQGSGNTIYF
cdr3_nt: TGTGCCAGCAGTGGACAGGGTTCTGGAAACACCATATATTTT
v_call: TRBV2
cdr3_length: 14
j_call: TRBJ1-3
clone_size: -
d_call: TRBD1

cdr3_aa: CASGPNQPQHF
cdr3_nt: TGTGCCAGCGGGCCAAATCAGCCCCAGCATTTT
v_call: TRBV6-5
cdr3_length: 11
j_call: TRBJ1-5
clone_size: -
d_call: -

cdr3_aa: CASSAYPGLAAYNEQFF
cdr3_nt: TGTGCCAGCAGCGCCTATCCGGGACTAGCGGCCTACAATGAGCAGTTCTTC
v_call: TRBV9
cdr3_length: 17
j_call: TRBJ2-1
clone_size: -
d_call: TRBD2

cdr3_aa: CASSRLAGTHYEQYF
cdr3_nt: TGTGCCAGCAGTCGACTAGCGGGAACCCACTACGAGCAGTACTTC
v_call: TRBV14
cdr3_length: 15
j_call: TRBJ2-7
clone_size: once
d_call: TRBD2

cdr3_aa: CASSVEQVNTEAFF
cdr3_nt: TGTGCCAGCAGCGTAGAACAGGTGAACACTGAAGCTTTCTTT
v_call: TRBV9
cdr3_length: 14
j_call: TRBJ1-1
clone_size: -
d_call: -

cdr3_aa: CATSRDRGRYGYTF
cdr3_nt: TGTGCCACCAGCAGAGATCGAGGGAGGTATGGCTACACCTTC
v_call: TRBV15
cdr3_length: 14
j_call: TRBJ1-2
clone_size: -
d_call: -

cdr3_aa: CASSPLGQQPQHF
cdr3_nt: TGCGCCAGCAGCCCCCTGGGGCAACAGCCCCAGCATTTT
v_call: TRBV5-1
cdr3_length: 13
j_call: TRBJ1-5
clone_size: -
d_call: -

cdr3_aa: CASSLDSGSRANEQFF
cdr3_nt: TGTGCCAGCAGCTTGGATAGCGGGAGTAGGGCCAATGAGCAGTTCTTC
v_call: TRBV5-4
cdr3_length: 16
j_call: TRBJ2-1
clone_size: -
d_call: TRBD2

cdr3_aa: CASSPSTSYEQYF
cdr3_nt: TGTGCCAGCAGCCCTTCGACTAGCTACGAGCAGTACTTC
v_call: TRBV3-1/TRBV3-2
cdr3_length: 13
j_call: TRBJ2-7
clone_size: -
d_call: -

cdr3_aa: CSVEPGAGGSETQYF
cdr3_nt: TGCAGCGTTGAACCGGGGGCGGGAGGGTCGGAGACCCAGTACTTC
v_call: TRBV29-1
cdr3_length: 15
j_call: TRBJ2-5
clone_size: -
d_call: TRBD2

cdr3_aa: CASSEKWAGHTGELFF
cdr3_nt: TGTGCCAGCAGTGAAAAATGGGCGGGACACACCGGGGAGCTGTTTTTT
v_call: TRBV25-1
cdr3_length: 16
j_call: TRBJ2-2
clone_size: -
d_call: -

cdr3_aa: CASSLQLANTEAFF
cdr3_nt: TGCGCCAGCAGCCTCCAGTTGGCGAACACTGAAGCTTTCTTT
v_call: TRBV4-1
cdr3_length: 14
j_call: TRBJ1-1
clone_size: -
d_call: -

cdr3_aa: CASRGSGAEITDTQYF
cdr3_nt: TGTGCCAGTAGGGGGTCAGGGGCCGAGATCACAGATACGCAGTATTTT
v_call: TRBV19
cdr3_length: 16
j_call: TRBJ2-3
clone_size: -
d_call: -

cdr3_aa: CASSRTRGGNTEAFF
cdr3_nt: TGTGCCAGCAGCCGAACGAGAGGGGGGAACACTGAAGCTTTCTTT
v_call: TRBV4-2
cdr3_length: 15
j_call: TRBJ1-1
clone_size: few
d_call: -

cdr3_aa: CASSLDTSGRKEQFF
cdr3_nt: TGCGCCAGCAGCTTGGACACTAGCGGGAGGAAGGAGCAGTTCTTC
v_call: TRBV5-1
cdr3_length: 15
j_call: TRBJ2-1
clone_size: few
d_call: TRBD2

cdr3_aa: CASSAGRSGNTIYF
cdr3_nt: TGTGCCAGCAGTGCAGGGCGCTCTGGAAACACCATATATTTT
v_call: TRBV2
cdr3_length: 14
j_call: TRBJ1-3
clone_size: few
d_call: -

cdr3_aa: CASSSLQGRNSPLHF
cdr3_nt: TGTGCCAGCAGCTCATTACAGGGTCGGAATTCACCCCTCCACTTT
v_call: TRBV5-4
cdr3_length: 15
j_call: TRBJ1-6
clone_size: once
d_call: -

cdr3_aa: CASSQNWDRGRTEAFF
cdr3_nt: TGTGCCAGCAGCCAGAATTGGGACAGGGGGCGGACTGAAGCTTTCTTT
v_call: TRBV3-1/TRBV3-2
cdr3_length: 16
j_call: TRBJ1-1
clone_size: -
d_call: TRBD1

cdr3_aa: CASSINLLYEQYF
cdr3_nt: TGTGCCAGTAGTATAAACTTACTCTACGAGCAGTACTTC
v_call: TRBV19
cdr3_length: 13
j_call: TRBJ2-7
clone_size: -
d_call: -

cdr3_aa: CASSLAGGWTYNEQFF
cdr3_nt: TGTGCCAGCAGCTTAGCAGGGGGCTGGACCTACAATGAGCAGTTCTTC
v_call: TRBV7-2
cdr3_length: 16
j_call: TRBJ2-1
clone_size: many
d_call: TRBD1

cdr3_aa: CASSEGSSYNSPLHF
cdr3_nt: TGTGCCAGCAGTGAAGGGAGCTCCTATAATTCACCCCTCCACTTT
v_call: TRBV6-1
cdr3_length: 15
j_call: TRBJ1-6
clone_size: -
d_call: -

cdr3_aa: CASSSGMNSPLHF
cdr3_nt: TGTGCCAGCAGTTCAGGGATGAATTCACCCCTCCACTTT
v_call: TRBV28
cdr3_length: 13
j_call: TRBJ1-6
clone_size: -
d_call: -

cdr3_aa: CASSLRERTSVYEQYF
cdr3_nt: TGTGCCAGCAGCTTAAGAGAAAGGACTAGCGTCTACGAGCAGTACTTC
v_call: TRBV7-9
cdr3_length: 16
j_call: TRBJ2-7
clone_size: -
d_call: TRBD2

cdr3_aa: CASSSGLIETQYF
cdr3_nt: TGTGCCAGCAGTTCGGGACTAATAGAGACCCAGTACTTC
v_call: TRBV6-6
cdr3_length: 13
j_call: TRBJ2-5
clone_size: -
d_call: TRBD2

cdr3_aa: CASSQVPSNRYNEQFF
cdr3_nt: TGCGCCAGCAGCCAAGTCCCTAGTAACCGCTACAATGAGCAGTTCTTC
v_call: TRBV4-1
cdr3_length: 16
j_call: TRBJ2-1
clone_size: few
d_call: -

cdr3_aa: CASSPIAGQIADTQYF
cdr3_nt: TGTGCCAGTAGTCCAATAGCGGGACAGATCGCAGATACGCAGTATTTT
v_call: TRBV19
cdr3_length: 16
j_call: TRBJ2-3
clone_size: -
d_call: -

cdr3_aa: CASRNSGRAHTQYF
cdr3_nt: TGTGCCAGCCGGAATAGCGGGAGGGCCCATACGCAGTATTTT
v_call: TRBV7-6
cdr3_length: 14
j_call: TRBJ2-3
clone_size: -
d_call: TRBD2

cdr3_aa: CASSTGTGGVGEKLFF
cdr3_nt: TGTGCCAGCAGCACCGGGACAGGGGGCGTAGGTGAAAAACTGTTTTTT
v_call: TRBV7-2
cdr3_length: 16
j_call: TRBJ1-4
clone_size: once
d_call: TRBD1

cdr3_aa: CASGLVQGRAFF
cdr3_nt: TGTGCTAGTGGTTTGGTACAGGGCAGGGCTTTCTTT
v_call: TRBV12-5
cdr3_length: 12
j_call: TRBJ1-1
clone_size: -
d_call: -

cdr3_aa: CASSLAGDRGHRGANVLTF
cdr3_nt: TGCGCCAGCAGCTTGGCTGGGGACAGGGGGCACCGGGGGGCCAACGTCCTGACTTTC
v_call: TRBV5-1
cdr3_length: 19
j_call: TRBJ2-6
clone_size: -
d_call: TRBD1

cdr3_aa: CATSREAGASNTGELFF
cdr3_nt: TGTGCCACCAGCAGAGAGGCAGGGGCTTCGAACACCGGGGAGCTGTTTTTT
v_call: TRBV15
cdr3_length: 17
j_call: TRBJ2-2
clone_size: -
d_call: -

cdr3_aa: CASSLLANRGQHTQYF
cdr3_nt: TGTGCCAGCAGTTTACTCGCGAACAGGGGGCAACATACGCAGTATTTT
v_call: TRBV6-5
cdr3_length: 16
j_call: TRBJ2-3
clone_size: -
d_call: TRBD1